This passage covers 2 T cell receptor beta chains from one sample sequenced in a study of blood T cell repertoires in COVID-19. Produced via immunoSEQ multiplex PCR; TCRdb's table is partial and in-frame only. The repertoire holds about 160,000 clones, with approximately 85% as singletons. The specimen sequenced was peripheral blood. Source of these receptors: a man older than 75 with COVID-19, enrolled during active disease.

DNA of the CDR3: TGTGCCAGCACCCCGGCTAGCGGCTACGAGCAGTACTTC. This translates into CASTPASGYEQYF. The chain uses TRBV11-2 and TRBJ2-7; the match to TRBD2 covers 7 bases. Germline CDR1 is SGHAT and CDR2 is FQNNGV. The trim removed 7 bases at V and 3 bases at J, leaving 6 bases unmatched. The CDR3 is made up of 13 amino acids.

The sample holds a few counts of this clone. The chain joins TRBV7-9 to TRBJ1-4; 7 positions agree with TRBD1. V gave up 5 bases and J gave up 8 bases; unmatched junction bases: 5. This CDR3 has 13 amino acids. CDR1 SEHNR and CDR2 FQNEAQ come from the germline V gene (reference sequence). The CDR3 DNA follows: TGTGCCAGCAGCACACAGGGGAGGGAAAAACTGTTTTTT. This encodes CASSTQGREKLFF.